Below, 22 T cell receptor beta chains from the same sample are listed, as sequenced in a study of CD8+CD57+ T cells in acquired aplastic anemia. The template for TCR beta VDJ and CDR3 sequence profiling was genomic DNA. TCRdb fed the reads into MiXCR, producing one record per CDR3 protein. Of about 180,000 distinct CDR3 sequences listed, 40% to 55% were seen once; the top ten hold around 2.7%. The sequencing input was sorted CD4+, CD8+, or CD8+CD57+ T cells (not recorded which) from PBMCs. The origin of the receptors is a human donor in good health.

Concerning this clonotype: A junction boundary mismatches the germline segment, possibly from a read error. V and J are TRBV6-1 and TRBJ2-7; TRBD2 aligns across 10 bases. The germline CDR1 and CDR2 sequences are MNHNS and SASEGT. This CDR3 is built from 15 residues. The chain's CDR3 is CATSGEGLAAYEQYF. The CDR3 nucleotides read TGTGCCACCAGTGGAGAAGGACTAGCGGCCTACGAGCAGTACTTC.

The gene calls are TRBV5-1 and TRBJ2-1, with 10 bases identical to TRBD2. Trimming cost V 4 bases and J 5 bases; bases outside gene matches: 6. The CDR3 has 15 amino acids. Germline values: CDR1 SGHRS, CDR2 YFSETQ. The CDR3 DNA reads TGCGCCAGCAGCCTGCGTAGCGGGGGGAACAATGAGCAGTTCTTC. Residues: CASSLRSGGNNEQFF.

This clonotype has a handful of counts. The rearrangement links TRBV29-1 to TRBJ1-1; a weak D match, TRBD1 (5 bases). The CDR3 extends over 15 amino acids. The V end lost 4 bases, the J end lost 4 bases, and 19 bases lay between the germline ends. Germline lookup yields CDR1 SQVTM and CDR2 ANQGSEA. In nucleotides, the CDR3 is TGCAGCGTTGGTGGAGGGCTGCCGGGGGGCACTGAAGCTTTCTTT. It translates to CSVGGGLPGGTEAFF.

V and J are TRBV2 and TRBJ1-4; TRBD1 matches at 8 bases. The CDR3 is made up of 13 amino acids. Germline V CDR1 and CDR2: SNHLY, FYNNEI. V dropped 5 bases and J dropped 13; count of bases not matched to a gene: 9. The CDR3 loop is CASSPTTGQGLFF. For the CDR3, the DNA is TGTGCCAGCAGTCCCACAACAGGACAGGGACTGTTTTTT.

The sample holds a few counts of this clonotype. The chain uses TRBV7-9 and TRBJ2-7, with 10 bases lining up with TRBD1. V was clipped by 7 bases and J by 2 bases; unmatched bases: 2. There are 13 residues in the CDR3. Germline CDR1 reads SEHNR; CDR2 reads FQNEAQ (reference sequence). The chain's CDR3 is CASTGTGAYEQYF. The CDR3 DNA is TGTGCCAGCACCGGGACAGGGGCCTACGAGCAGTACTTC.

Remarks on this clonotype: A much larger clone lies a single base off, so this may be a read error. The chain is built from TRBV11-1 and TRBJ2-7; TRBD2 matches at 10 bases. Looked up from germline, CDR1 is SGHAT and CDR2 is FQDESV (reference sequence). The CDR3 is made up of 16 amino acids. The ends lost 2 bases at V and 3 bases at J; junction bases unmatched: 7. CDR3 residues: CASSLTWTSGHYEQYF. As DNA, the CDR3 is TGTGCCAGCAGCTTAACTTGGACTAGCGGACACTACGAGCAGTACTTC.

The chain combines TRBV19 with TRBJ1-1; a weak D match, TRBD1 (5 bases). Per the germline V gene, CDR1 is LNHDA and CDR2 is SQIVND (reference sequence). Trimming left V 7 bases short and J 3 bases short, with 21 bases between. CDR3 length: 16 residues. For the CDR3, the DNA is TGTGCCAGTACCCCCCCCGGAGTGGGGGGGGACACTGAAGCTTTCTTT. It specifies CASTPPGVGGDTEAFF.

This chain uses TRBV29-1 with TRBJ2-7, with D possibly being TRBD1 or TRBD2 (5 bases each). CDR1 and CDR2 (germline): SQVTM, ANQGSEA. The CDR3 is 11 amino acids. Trimming stripped 3 bases from V and 5 bases from J, with 8 bases between. This CDR3 reads CSVDRGDEQYF. CDR3 nucleotides: TGCAGCGTTGACCGAGGGGACGAGCAGTACTTC.

The genes are TRBV4-1 and TRBJ1-1; D is undetermined. CDR1 and CDR2 from the germline V gene are MGHRA and YSYEKL. There are 14 residues in the CDR3. Trimming pared 0 bases from V and 1 base from J, leaving 6 bases between. DNA of the CDR3: TGCGCCAGCAGCCAAGATTTAGGGAACACTGAAGCTTTCTTT. Translated: CASSQDLGNTEAFF.

Worth noting for this clonotype: The conserved closing phenylalanine or tryptophan is absent in this CDR3, likely reflecting a read error. The V and J genes are TRBV11-3 and TRBJ1-1; D is unclear. Trimming removed 1 base from V and 2 bases from J, with 14 bases in between. Germline lookup yields CDR1 SGHNT and CDR2 YENEEA. This CDR3 is built from 16 residues. The CDR3 nucleotides are TGTGCCAGCAGCTTAGTAGGGTCCGGTGTCAACACTGAAGCTTTCCTT. As protein: CASSLVGSGVNTEAFL.

This clonotype occurred many times. The CDR3 region is CASSPGINSYEQYF. The CDR3 DNA reads as TGTGCCAGCAGCCCCGGGATAAACTCCTACGAGCAGTACTTC. This chain connects TRBV12-3 or TRBV12-4 to TRBJ2-7; maybe TRBD2 (5 bases). The CDR3 spans 14 residues. Trimming left V 6 bases short and J 0 bases short, with 12 bases between.

This clonotype has just a few counts. The chain couples TRBV25-1 to TRBJ2-1; TRBD1 matches 9 bases. The V gene end was trimmed by 5 bases and the J gene end by 8 bases; junction bases not matched to a gene: 10. Germline V gene sequence: CDR1 MGHDK, CDR2 SYGVNS. This CDR3 contains 15 residues. The CDR3 nucleotides are TGTGCCAGCAGTCCCGGGACAGGGAGGGCCGATGAGCAGTTCTTC. Protein sequence: CASSPGTGRADEQFF.

The chain couples TRBV12-3 or TRBV12-4 to TRBJ1-2, with 11 positions matching TRBD1. V was pared by 5 bases and J by 7 bases, with 6 bases of the junction left unmatched. This CDR3 spans 14 amino acids. This CDR3 is CASSPYGTGGGYTF. CDR3 sequence (DNA): TGTGCCAGCAGTCCCTACGGGACAGGGGGTGGCTACACCTTC.

This chain uses TRBV11-1 with TRBJ2-3; TRBD2 aligns across 8 bases. The length of the CDR3 is 15 residues. CDR1 is SGHAT, CDR2 FQDESV, per germline (reference sequence). With V trimmed by 5 bases and J by 2 bases, 6 bases remained unmatched. Here the CDR3 reads CASSPPGLVTDTQYF. As DNA, the CDR3 is TGTGCCAGCAGCCCACCGGGACTAGTCACAGATACGCAGTATTTT.

In DNA, the CDR3 is TGTGCCAGTAGTATTGGGAGTGGCGAGCAGTACTTC. This sequence encodes CASSIGSGEQYF. This chain links TRBV19 with TRBJ2-7; tentatively, D is TRBD2 (5 bases). Germline CDR1 reads LNHDA; CDR2 reads SQIVND (reference sequence). CDR3 length: 12 residues. Trimming removed 3 bases from V and 6 bases from J, with 9 bases in between.

This clonotype was recorded a few times. V is TRBV18 and J is TRBJ2-7; the match to TRBD1 covers 9 bases. Germline CDR1 reads KGHSH; CDR2 reads LQKENI. The CDR3 length is 16 residues. V gave up 3 bases and J gave up 6 bases; unmatched junction bases: 12. For the CDR3, the DNA is TGTGCCAGCTCACCCCTGGGACAGGGTGATTTTGGCGAGCAGTACTTC. The encoded protein is CASSPLGQGDFGEQYF.

The sample holds many counts of this clonotype. The chain couples TRBV20-1 to TRBJ2-1; D unresolved. The V gene's germline CDR1 is DFQATT and CDR2 SNEGSKA (reference sequence). This CDR3 has 15 residues. Trimming cost V 5 bases and J 0 bases, with 14 bases left between them. The CDR3: CSAGRSSSSYNEQFF. CDR3 sequence (DNA): TGCAGTGCTGGGCGATCGTCCAGCTCCTACAATGAGCAGTTCTTC.

The V gene is TRBV7-6, the J gene TRBJ1-2, with D possibly matching TRBD1 (5 bases). The germline CDR1 and CDR2 sequences are SGHVS and FNYEAQ. The CDR3 is 14 residues long. Trimming shortened V by 0 bases and J by 3 bases, and 8 bases separated the two germline ends. This chain's CDR3 is CASSLATGYYGYTF. The CDR3 region has the DNA TGTGCCAGCAGCTTAGCAACAGGATACTATGGCTACACCTTC.

At least ten counts were recorded for this clonotype. The chain is built from TRBV7-3 and TRBJ2-2; D might be TRBD2 (6 bases). Germline V gene sequence: CDR1 SGHTA, CDR2 FQGTGA. V gave up 1 base and J gave up 6 bases, with 18 bases separating them. This CDR3 has 17 residues. The CDR3 nucleotides are TGTGCCAGCAGCTTAAGTGCCCCTATGGGACTGGCCGGGGAGCTGTTTTTT. Amino acids: CASSLSAPMGLAGELFF.

The chain combines TRBV12-5 with TRBJ1-3; D uncertain. Trimming removed 1 base from V and 0 bases from J, with 4 bases in between. This CDR3 is built from 14 residues. CDR1 and CDR2 (germline): LGHNT, FRNRAP. The chain's CDR3 is CASGLGGSGNTIYF. DNA of the CDR3: TGTGCTAGTGGTTTGGGGGGCTCTGGAAACACCATATATTTT.

This clonotype was detected a few times. V and J are TRBV15 and TRBJ2-5, with 13 bases aligning to TRBD2. The CDR3 length is 15 residues. V trimming: 5 bases; J trimming: 5 bases; junction bases outside the gene matches: 5. The germline V gene encodes CDR1 LNHNV and CDR2 YYDKDF (reference sequence). The CDR3 DNA reads as TGTGCCACCAGCGTCGGACTAGCGGGAGAGGAGACCCAGTACTTC. Translation gives CATSVGLAGEETQYF.

The V gene is TRBV10-2, the J gene TRBJ1-2, with D unclear. From germline, CDR1 is WSHSY and CDR2 SAAADI. The CDR3 contains 13 residues. V shed 2 bases and J shed 3 bases, with 7 bases lying between them. CDR3: CASSEKGDYGYTF. The CDR3 coding sequence is TGCGCCAGCAGTGAGAAGGGTGACTATGGCTACACCTTC.